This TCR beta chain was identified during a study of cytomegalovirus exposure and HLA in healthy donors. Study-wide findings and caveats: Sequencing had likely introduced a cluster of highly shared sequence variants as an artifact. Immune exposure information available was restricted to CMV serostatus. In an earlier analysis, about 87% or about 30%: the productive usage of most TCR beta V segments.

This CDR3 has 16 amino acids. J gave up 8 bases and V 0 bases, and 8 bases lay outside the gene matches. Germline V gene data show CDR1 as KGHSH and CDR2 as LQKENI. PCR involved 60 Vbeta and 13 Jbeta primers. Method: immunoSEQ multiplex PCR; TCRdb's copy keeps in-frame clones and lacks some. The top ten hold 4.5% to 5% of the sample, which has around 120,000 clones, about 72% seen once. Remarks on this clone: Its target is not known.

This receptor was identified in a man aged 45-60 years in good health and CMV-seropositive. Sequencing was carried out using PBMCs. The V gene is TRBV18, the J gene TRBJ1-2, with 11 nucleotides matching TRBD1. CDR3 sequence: CASSPPPGQGVRGYTF. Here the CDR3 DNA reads TGTGCCAGCTCACCACCGCCGGGACAGGGGGTACGCGGCTACACCTTC.